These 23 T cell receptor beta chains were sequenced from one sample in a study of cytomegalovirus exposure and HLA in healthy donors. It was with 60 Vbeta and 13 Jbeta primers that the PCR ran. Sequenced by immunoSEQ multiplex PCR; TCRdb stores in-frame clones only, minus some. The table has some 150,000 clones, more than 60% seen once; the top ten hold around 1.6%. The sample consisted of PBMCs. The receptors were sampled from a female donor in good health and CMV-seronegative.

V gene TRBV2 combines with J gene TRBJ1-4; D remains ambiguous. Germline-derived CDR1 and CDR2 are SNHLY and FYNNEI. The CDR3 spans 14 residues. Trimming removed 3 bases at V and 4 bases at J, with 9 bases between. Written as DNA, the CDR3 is TGTGCCAGCAGTGAGGGCAGATTTAATGAAAAACTGTTTTTT. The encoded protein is CASSEGRFNEKLFF.

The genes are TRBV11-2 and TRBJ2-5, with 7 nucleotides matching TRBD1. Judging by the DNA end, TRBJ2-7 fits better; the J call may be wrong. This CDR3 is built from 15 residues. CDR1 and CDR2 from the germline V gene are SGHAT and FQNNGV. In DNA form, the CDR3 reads TGTGCCAGCAGCTTCACAGGGGAGAGCTCCTACGAGCAGTACTTC. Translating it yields CASSFTGESSYEQYF.

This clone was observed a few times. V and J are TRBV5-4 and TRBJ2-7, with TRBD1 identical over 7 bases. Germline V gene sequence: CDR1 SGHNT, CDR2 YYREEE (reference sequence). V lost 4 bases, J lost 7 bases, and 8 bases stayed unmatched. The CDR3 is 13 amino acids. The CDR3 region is CASSPTGVDEQYF. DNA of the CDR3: TGTGCCAGCAGCCCTACAGGGGTAGATGAGCAGTACTTC. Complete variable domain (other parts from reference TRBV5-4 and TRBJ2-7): ETGVTQSPTHLIKTRGQQVTLRCSSQSGHNTVSWYQQALGQGPQFIFQYYREEENGRGNFPPRFSGLQFPNYSSELNVNALELDDSALYLCASSPTGVDEQYFGPGTRLTVT.

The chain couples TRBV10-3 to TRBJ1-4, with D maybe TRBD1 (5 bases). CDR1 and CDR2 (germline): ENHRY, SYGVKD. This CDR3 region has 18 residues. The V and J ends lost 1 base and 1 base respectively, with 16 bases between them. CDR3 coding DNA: TGTGCCATCAGTGAGTTCACTTCGACAGACCGAACTAATGAAAAACTGTTTTTT. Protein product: CAISEFTSTDRTNEKLFF.

This CDR3 is CASSLAGFTEAFF. CDR3 in DNA: TGTGCCAGCAGCCTGGCAGGGTTCACTGAAGCTTTCTTT. This chain uses TRBV11-3 with TRBJ1-1, with a weak D call TRBD1 (5 bases). The length of the CDR3 is 13 residues. The germline gives CDR1 SGHNT, CDR2 YENEEA. V was shortened by 5 bases and J by 4 bases, with 11 bases between the two germline ends.

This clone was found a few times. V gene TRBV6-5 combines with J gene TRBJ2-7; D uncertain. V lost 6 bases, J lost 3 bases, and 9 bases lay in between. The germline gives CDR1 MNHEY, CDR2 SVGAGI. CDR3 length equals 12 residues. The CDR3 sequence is CASSLIGYEQYF. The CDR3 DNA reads TGTGCCAGCAGCTTAATCGGCTACGAGCAGTACTTC.

The CDR3 DNA reads as TGTGCCAGCAGTGACTCGGCGGTAGCGGGAAACACAGATACGCAGTATTTT. Encoded protein: CASSDSAVAGNTDTQYF. The chain recombines TRBV2 with TRBJ2-3, with 8 bases aligning to TRBD2. After removal of 3 bases from V and 2 bases from J, the junction contained 10 bases not matched to a gene. The CDR3 has 17 residues. CDR1 is SNHLY and CDR2 is FYNNEI in the germline V gene.

CDR3 in amino acids: CASSIGGAVRTEAFF. CDR3 bases: TGTGCCAGTAGTATTGGTGGGGCGGTGAGGACTGAAGCTTTCTTT. The chain combines TRBV19 with TRBJ1-1; D possibly corresponds to TRBD1 (5 bases). The germline V gene has CDR1 LNHDA and CDR2 SQIVND (reference sequence). V lost 3 bases and J lost 5, with 16 bases in between. This CDR3 has 15 residues.

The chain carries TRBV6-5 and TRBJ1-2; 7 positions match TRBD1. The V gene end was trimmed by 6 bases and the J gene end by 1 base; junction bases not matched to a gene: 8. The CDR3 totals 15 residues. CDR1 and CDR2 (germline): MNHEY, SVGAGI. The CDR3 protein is CASRGQISLNYGYTF. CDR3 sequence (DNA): TGTGCCAGCAGGGGACAGATTTCACTTAACTATGGCTACACCTTC.

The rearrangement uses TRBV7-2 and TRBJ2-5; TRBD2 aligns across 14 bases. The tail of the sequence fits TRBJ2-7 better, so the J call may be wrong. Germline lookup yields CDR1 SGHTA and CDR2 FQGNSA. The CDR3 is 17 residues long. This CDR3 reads CASSLGLAGGSEGEQYF. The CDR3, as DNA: TGTGCCAGCAGCCTCGGACTAGCGGGAGGCTCGGAAGGCGAGCAGTACTTC.

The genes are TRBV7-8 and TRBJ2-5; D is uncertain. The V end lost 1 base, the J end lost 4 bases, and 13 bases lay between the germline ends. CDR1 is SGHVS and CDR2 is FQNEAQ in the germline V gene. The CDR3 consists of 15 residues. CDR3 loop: CASSLGTSLRETQYF. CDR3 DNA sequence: TGTGCCAGCAGCTTAGGAACCTCCCTACGAGAGACCCAGTACTTC.

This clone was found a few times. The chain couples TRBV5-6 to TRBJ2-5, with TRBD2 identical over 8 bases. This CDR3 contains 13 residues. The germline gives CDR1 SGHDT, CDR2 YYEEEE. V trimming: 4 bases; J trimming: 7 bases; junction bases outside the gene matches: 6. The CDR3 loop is CASSVGLAGTQYF. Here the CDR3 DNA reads TGTGCCAGCAGCGTAGGACTAGCCGGGACCCAGTACTTC.

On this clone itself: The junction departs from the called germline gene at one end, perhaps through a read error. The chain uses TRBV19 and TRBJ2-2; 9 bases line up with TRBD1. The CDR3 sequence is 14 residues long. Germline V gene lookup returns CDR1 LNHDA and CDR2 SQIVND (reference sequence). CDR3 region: CASAGTGNSGELFF. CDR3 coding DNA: TGTGCCAGTGCCGGGACAGGGAACTCCGGGGAGCTGTTTTTT.

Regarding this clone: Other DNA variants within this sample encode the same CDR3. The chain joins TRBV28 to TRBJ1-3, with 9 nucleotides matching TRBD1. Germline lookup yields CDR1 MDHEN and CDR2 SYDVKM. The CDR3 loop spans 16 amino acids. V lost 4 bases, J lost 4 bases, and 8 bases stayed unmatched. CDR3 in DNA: TGTGCCAGCAGTTCACCACAGGGGGCGAGCGGAAACACCATATATTTT. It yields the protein CASSSPQGASGNTIYF.

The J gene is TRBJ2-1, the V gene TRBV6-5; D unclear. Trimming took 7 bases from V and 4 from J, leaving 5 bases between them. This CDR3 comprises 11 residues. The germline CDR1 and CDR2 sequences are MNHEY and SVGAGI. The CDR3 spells CASTSYNEQFF. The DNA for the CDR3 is TGTGCCAGCACCTCGTACAATGAGCAGTTCTTC.

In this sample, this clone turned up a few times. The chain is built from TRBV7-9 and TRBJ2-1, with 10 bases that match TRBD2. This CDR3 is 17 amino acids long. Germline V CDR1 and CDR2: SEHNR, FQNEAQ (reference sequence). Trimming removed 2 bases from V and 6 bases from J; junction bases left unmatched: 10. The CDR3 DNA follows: TGTGCCAGCAGCTTATTACGGACAGCGGGGGGGGCCAATGAGCAGTTCTTC. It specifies CASSLLRTAGGANEQFF.

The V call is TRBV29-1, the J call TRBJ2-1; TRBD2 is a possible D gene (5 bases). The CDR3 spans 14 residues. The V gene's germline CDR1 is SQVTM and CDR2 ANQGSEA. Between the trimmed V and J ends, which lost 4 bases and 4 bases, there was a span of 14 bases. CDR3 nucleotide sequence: TGCAGCGTTGTCGGTTCAGGCGGGTACAATGAGCAGTTCTTC. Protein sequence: CSVVGSGGYNEQFF.

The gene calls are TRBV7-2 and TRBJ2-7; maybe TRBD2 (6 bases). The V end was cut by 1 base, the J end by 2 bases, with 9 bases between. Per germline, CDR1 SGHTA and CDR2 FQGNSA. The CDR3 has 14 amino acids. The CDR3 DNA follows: TGTGCCAGCAGCTTAGTTGGAGGGACCTACGAGCAGTACTTC. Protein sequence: CASSLVGGTYEQYF.

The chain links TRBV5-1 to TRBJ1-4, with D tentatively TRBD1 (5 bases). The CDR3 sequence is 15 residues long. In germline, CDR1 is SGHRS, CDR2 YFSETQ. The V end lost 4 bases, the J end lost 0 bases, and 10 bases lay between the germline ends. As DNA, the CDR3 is TGCGCCAGCAGCGACGGGGGTGCAACTAATGAAAAACTGTTTTTT. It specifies CASSDGGATNEKLFF.

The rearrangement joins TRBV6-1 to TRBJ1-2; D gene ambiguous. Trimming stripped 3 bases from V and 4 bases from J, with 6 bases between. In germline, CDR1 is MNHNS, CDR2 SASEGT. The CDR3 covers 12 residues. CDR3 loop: CASSEISYGYTF. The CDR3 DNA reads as TGTGCCAGCAGTGAGATCAGCTATGGCTACACCTTC.

CDR3 region: CASSLRAGQTNTGELFF. The CDR3 DNA sequence: TGTGCCAGCAGCTTAAGGGCGGGACAGACGAACACCGGGGAGCTGTTTTTT. The chain has TRBV11-2 and TRBJ2-2, with D perhaps matching TRBD1 (7 bases). The CDR3 contains 17 residues. The germline V and J ends were trimmed by 2 bases and 0 bases, with 13 bases remaining between them. Germline loops: CDR1 SGHAT, CDR2 FQNNGV.

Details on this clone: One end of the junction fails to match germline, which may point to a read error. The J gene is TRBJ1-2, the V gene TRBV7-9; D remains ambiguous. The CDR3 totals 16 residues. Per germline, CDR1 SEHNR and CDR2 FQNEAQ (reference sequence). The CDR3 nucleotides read TGTTCCAGCAGCTTACCGGGAATGGTCTCTAACTATGGCTACACCTTC. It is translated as CSSSLPGMVSNYGYTF. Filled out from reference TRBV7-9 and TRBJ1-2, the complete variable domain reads DTGVSQNPRHKITKRGQNVTFRCDPISEHNRLYWYRQTLGQGPEFLTYFQNEAQLEKSRLLSDRFSAERPKGSFSTLEIQRTEQGDSAMYLCSSSLPGMVSNYGYTFGSGTRLTVV.

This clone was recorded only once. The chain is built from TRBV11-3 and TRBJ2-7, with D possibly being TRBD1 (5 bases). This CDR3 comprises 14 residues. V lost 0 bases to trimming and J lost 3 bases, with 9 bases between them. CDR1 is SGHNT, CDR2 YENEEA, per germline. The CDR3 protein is CASSLDDSHYEQYF. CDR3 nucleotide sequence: TGTGCCAGCAGCTTAGATGACAGTCACTACGAGCAGTACTTC.